This TCR beta chain originates from a study of cytomegalovirus exposure and HLA in healthy donors. Study findings and constraints: Analyses of presence and absence presupposed an approximately uniform sequencing depth across donors.

On this clone itself: What it binds is not known.

The CDR3 is 16 residues long. Per germline, CDR1 SGHVS and CDR2 FNYEAQ. The J segment lost 5 bases and the V segment lost 0 bases, leaving 7 bases of the junction unmatched. Both 60 Vbeta primers and 13 Jbeta primers went into the PCR. Measured with immunoSEQ multiplex PCR; TCRdb has only the in-frame clones, and not every one. The sample has 130,000 to 150,000 clones; about four fifths are singletons. The chain joins TRBV7-6 to TRBJ2-5, with 9 bases that match TRBD1. Sequencing used PBMCs. The clonotype comes from a man aged 40-55 years in good health and CMV-seropositive. The CDR3 nucleotides read TGTGCCAGCAGCTTAGCCCCTGACAGGGGGATTGAGACCCAGTACTTC. Its protein product is CASSLAPDRGIETQYF.